This T cell receptor (beta chain) came from a study of T cells in localized non-small cell lung cancer. General study results and limits: Of the tissues analyzed, uninvolved adjacent lung showed maximal T cell clonality, greater than tumor. Because only a single region of the tumor was sequenced, heterogeneity remains possible. In adjacent lung, a median roughly 57 of the top 100 tumor clones were found.

Only in-frame clones appear in the TCRdb table, and some are missing; sequencing was by immunoSEQ multiplex PCR. The sample has roughly 48,000 clones; about 72% are singletons. The CDR3 extends over 16 amino acids. Germline V gene lookup returns CDR1 SNHLY and CDR2 FYNNEI. The V and J ends lost 0 bases and 0 bases respectively, with 11 bases between them. A remark on this clone: Its antigen remains unknown.

The chain joins TRBV2 to TRBJ1-1; a possible D gene is TRBD1 (6 bases). Sequences were derived from peripheral blood, sampled before any cancer treatment. This TCR derives from a man between 35 and 75 years old with stage I squamous cell lung carcinoma. DNA of the CDR3: TGTGCCAGCAGTGAAGCGGAGGGGGTGATGAACACTGAAGCTTTCTTT. Translated, it gives CASSEAEGVMNTEAFF.